This T cell receptor beta chain was identified in a study of CD8+CD57+ T cells in acquired aplastic anemia. Overall study: The DNA of sorted CD4+ and CD8+ cells averaged 3.2 ug. Study results and limitations: Between the patient and control groups, CD8+ Simpson's diversity did not differ significantly. Overlapping CD8+ CDR3 repertoires of patients and controls contained nearly 30 shared sequences.

Genomic DNA, the template, was used for profiling of the TCR beta VDJ and CDR3. MiXCR, run by TCRdb on the reads, gives a single entry per CDR3 protein. The table lists about 270,000 distinct CDR3 sequences, around 60% of them singletons, with approximately 8% in the top ten. Regarding this clonotype: As yet, its antigen is unknown.

This CDR3 has 13 residues. CDR1 is DFQATT, CDR2 SNEGSKA, per germline (reference sequence). The V end lost 6 bases, the J end lost 2 bases, and 14 bases lay between the germline ends. The chain couples TRBV20-1 to TRBJ2-7, with D uncertain. This receptor was taken from a human donor with severe aplastic anemia or a healthy control (not recorded which). Input material: sorted CD4+, CD8+, or CD8+CD57+ T cells (not recorded which) from PBMCs. This chain's CDR3 is CSATPVRTYEQYF. In nucleotides, the CDR3 is TGCAGTGCCACCCCCGTGCGAACCTACGAGCAGTACTTC.